This T cell receptor beta chain is drawn from a study of molecular identifiers for immune sequencing clone quantification. Regarding the study as a whole: Effector cells kept over 99% of their molecules in clones above 20 RNA copies, while naive cells kept under 1% there. Jurkat TCR RNA from one cell was spiked into about a million naive cells, and it was reportedly detectable there.

CD8+CD4-CCR7+CD45RA+ cells were sorted as naive CD8 T cells. Listed TCR primers, together with previously described methods, were used for the bulk TCR libraries. TCRdb re-analysed the PCR reads in MiXCR, keeping a single row per CDR3 protein. Of under 650,000 distinct CDR3 sequences in the sample, approximately 20% were seen once. Germline loops: CDR1 SQVTM, CDR2 ANQGSEA. The CDR3 spans 14 residues. With 1 base clipped from V and 4 bases from J, the junction kept 4 bases outside the gene matches. In the case of this clonotype: As yet, its antigen is unknown.

The J gene is TRBJ2-1, the V gene TRBV29-1, with 7 bases identical to TRBD1. The receptor comes from a human donor in good health. Some libraries in this study had Jurkat cell RNA spiked in. What was sequenced was naive CD8+ T cells from blood, with Jurkat cell RNA spiked in. Indicated subset: FACS-sorted CD8+CD4-CCR7+CD45RA+ naive T cells. CDR3 bases: TGCAGCGTTGAAGGTGCAGGGGGATACAATGAGCAGTTCTTC. It encodes CSVEGAGGYNEQFF.